This TCR beta chain was found in a study of T cell clonality in common variable immunodeficiency. Study-wide points: TCRbeta clonality was increased in CVID versus healthy controls. Common variable immunodeficiency TCR beta sequences reportedly had fewer deletions and N-nucleotide insertions. CVID subjects shared fewer TCRbeta clones than healthy controls did.

This CDR3 contains 12 residues. The V end lost 8 bases, the J end lost 0 bases, and 10 bases lay between the germline ends. The germline V gene encodes CDR1 GTSNPN and CDR2 SVGIG (reference sequence). About this clone: Its antigen is not known. The read halts 3 residues ahead of the CDR3 end, with the missing end drawn from the germline J gene.

All CVID subjects were on immunoglobulin replacement for at least one year. Sequencing input was equivalent genomic DNA from CVID and controls. This table comes from immunoSEQ multiplex PCR, and its TCRdb copy is limited to in-frame clones, with some not included. This sample carries more than 20,000 clones, none of them present only once. This sequence originates from a human donor with common variable immunodeficiency. This chain uses TRBV30 with TRBJ1-1; unclear D gene. What was sequenced was peripheral blood mononuclear cells. CDR3 sequence: CARSTMNTEAFF. The DNA read from the CDR3 is TGTGCCCGGTCAACCATGAACACTGAA.